This T cell receptor beta chain was sequenced for a study of PD-1 blockade in classical Hodgkin lymphoma. Across the study: Each patient was given nivolumab 3 mg/kg through a vein every 2 weeks.

The CDR3 is 14 amino acids. Trimming took off 5 bases at V and 0 bases at J, with 7 bases between the two ends. Germline assignment: CDR1 LNHDA and CDR2 SQIVND (reference sequence). Every patient relapsed after autologous stem cell transplantation, and brentuximab vedotin exposure varied. On this clone itself: Its antigen is not identified.

Sequencing was performed with immunoSEQ multiplex PCR; in TCRdb, only in-frame clones are kept and a portion is missing. The top ten hold roughly 10% of the sample, which has over 90,000 clones, 89% seen once. Whole-study results and caveats: Newly diagnosed patients were reported to exhibit reduced baseline TCR diversity relative to healthy donors. Exclusion covered patients beginning nivolumab under 1 year post-ASCT. CD4+ TCR diversity, unlike CD8+, climbed significantly by C4D1.

The specimen was peripheral blood mononuclear cells (PBMCs), collected before the second cycle of nivolumab. The clonotype originates from a human donor with classical Hodgkin lymphoma. The rearrangement joins TRBV19 to TRBJ2-2; D is undetermined. This CDR3 reads CASSSGPNTGELFF. Written as DNA, the CDR3 is TGTGCCAGTAGTTCTGGGCCGAACACCGGGGAGCTGTTTTTT.